Each of the 28 T cell receptor beta chains below was sequenced from the same sample in a study of blood T cell repertoires in COVID-19. The data were produced by immunoSEQ multiplex PCR, yet TCRdb's version contains in-frame clones alone and is incomplete. The table lists around 95,000 clones, 90% to 95% of them singletons. Sequencing was carried out using peripheral blood. The receptor source for this set is a man aged 50 to 59 with active COVID-19.

V is TRBV6-1 and J is TRBJ1-6; no clear D. The germline V gene has CDR1 MNHNS and CDR2 SASEGT. The CDR3 length is 16 residues. The ends were cut back, 1 base at V and 0 bases at J, with 7 bases in the middle. In DNA, the CDR3 is TGTGCCAGCAGTGAAGACAGTAGCTCCTATAATTCACCCCTCCACTTT. This encodes CASSEDSSSYNSPLHF.

V usage is TRBV6-5 and J usage is TRBJ1-5; a weak D match, TRBD1 (6 bases). Germline V gene lookup returns CDR1 MNHEY and CDR2 SVGAGI. This CDR3 is 14 amino acids long. V lost 6 bases to trimming and J lost 3 bases, with 12 bases between them. This chain's CDR3 is CASSMTGDNQPQHF. CDR3 nucleotide sequence: TGTGCCAGCAGCATGACAGGTGACAATCAGCCCCAGCATTTT.

The rearrangement links TRBV30 to TRBJ1-2; D gene uncertain. Trimming took 2 bases from V and 8 from J, leaving 15 bases between them. CDR3 length: 13 residues. Germline V gene data show CDR1 as GTSNPN and CDR2 as SVGIG (reference sequence). This CDR3 reads CAWSRGGPAGYTF. The CDR3 coding sequence is TGTGCCTGGAGTCGGGGAGGGCCTGCGGGCTACACCTTC.

V is TRBV6-5 and J is TRBJ2-1; TRBD2 matches 10 bases. Germline V gene sequence: CDR1 MNHEY, CDR2 SVGAGI. Losses at the gene ends were 5 bases for V and 3 bases for J; bases not matched to a gene: 1. The CDR3 contains 14 residues. CDR3 residues: CASSLAGVYNEQFF. The CDR3 coding sequence is TGTGCCAGCAGTCTAGCGGGAGTCTACAATGAGCAGTTCTTC.

This clone has more than one count but fewer than ten. The chain has TRBV3-1 (or the pseudogene TRBV3-2) and TRBJ1-1; 8 positions match TRBD1. The V and J ends lost 0 bases and 4 bases, in that order; junction bases with no gene match: 7. The germline CDR1 and CDR2 sequences are LGHDT and YNNKEL (reference sequence). This CDR3 comprises 16 residues. The CDR3 sequence: CASSQETGVFITEAFF. The CDR3 region has the DNA TGTGCCAGCAGCCAAGAGACAGGGGTATTCATCACTGAAGCTTTCTTT.

The chain has TRBV5-1 and TRBJ2-1; TRBD2 matches at 8 bases. V dropped 1 base and J dropped 6; count of bases not matched to a gene: 3. Germline V gene lookup returns CDR1 SGHRS and CDR2 YFSETQ. The CDR3 spans 14 residues. The CDR3 is CASSLFTSGNEQFF. CDR3 bases: TGCGCCAGCAGCTTGTTCACTAGCGGCAATGAGCAGTTCTTC. Full variable domain (missing parts from reference TRBV5-1 and TRBJ2-1): KAGVTQTPRYLIKTRGQQVTLSCSPISGHRSVSWYQQTPGQGLQFLFEYFSETQRNKGNFPGRFSGRQFSNSRSEMNVSTLELGDSALYLCASSLFTSGNEQFFGPGTRLTVL.

V and J are TRBV9 and TRBJ1-2; 7 bases are shared with TRBD1. The length of the CDR3 is 14 residues. V was clipped by 4 bases and J by 3 bases; unmatched bases: 6. Germline V gene sequence: CDR1 SGDLS, CDR2 YYNGEE. The CDR3, as DNA: TGTGCCAGCAGCAAACAGGGGAAGGACTATGGCTACACCTTC. This sequence encodes CASSKQGKDYGYTF.

J is TRBJ1-6 and V is TRBV6-5, with 9 bases that match TRBD1. After removal of 8 bases from V and 10 bases from J, the junction contained 9 bases not matched to a gene. This CDR3 spans 14 amino acids. Germline lookup yields CDR1 MNHEY and CDR2 SVGAGI. CDR3 sequence reads: CASRTQGAGSPLHF. The CDR3 coding sequence is TGTGCCAGCCGAACACAGGGGGCGGGATCACCCCTCCACTTT.

The J gene is TRBJ2-2, the V gene TRBV15; TRBD2 agrees at 8 bases. J gave up 8 bases and V 1 base, and 9 bases lay outside the gene matches. Germline CDR1 is LNHNV and CDR2 is YYDKDF (reference sequence). The CDR3 totals 16 residues. The CDR3 spells CATSRASGSLGGELFF. CDR3 DNA sequence: TGTGCCACCAGCAGAGCTAGCGGGTCCCTTGGGGGGGAGCTGTTTTTT.

The rearrangement uses TRBV6-5 and TRBJ2-5; D unresolved. The CDR3 spans 14 residues. The germline V gene encodes CDR1 MNHEY and CDR2 SVGAGI. Trimming cost V 5 bases and J 0 bases, with 10 bases left between them. The chain's CDR3 is CASSPEAYQETQYF. CDR3 coding DNA: TGTGCCAGCAGTCCCGAGGCGTACCAAGAGACCCAGTACTTC.

The V and J genes are TRBV28 and TRBJ2-5; the D is unclear. This CDR3 has 14 residues. V dropped 8 bases and J dropped 1 base, with 14 bases sitting between them. The germline gives CDR1 MDHEN, CDR2 SYDVKM. CDR3 region: CASSVSWAQETQYF. The CDR3 DNA reads TGTGCCAGCTCGGTTTCTTGGGCCCAAGAGACCCAGTACTTC.

The chain uses TRBV9 and TRBJ2-2, with 9 bases that match TRBD1. Germline trimming cut 0 bases from V and 1 base from J; bases unmatched to any gene: 1. Germline lookup yields CDR1 SGDLS and CDR2 YYNGEE. The CDR3 covers 16 residues. CDR3 bases: TGTGCCAGCAGCGTAGCGACAGGGGGGAACACCGGGGAGCTGTTTTTT. Its translation is CASSVATGGNTGELFF.

J is TRBJ2-7 and V is TRBV11-2; 8 bases agree with TRBD2. The CDR3 length is 19 residues. The ends lost 1 base at V and 3 bases at J; junction bases unmatched: 17. Germline CDR1 is SGHAT and CDR2 is FQNNGV. CDR3 loop: CASSLGGWADSGAYYEQYF. DNA of the CDR3: TGTGCCAGCAGCTTAGGTGGTTGGGCCGATAGCGGGGCCTACTACGAGCAGTACTTC.

A few counts support this clone. V and J are TRBV18 and TRBJ1-1; D not certain. Trimming took 1 base from V and 0 from J, leaving 6 bases between them. Germline CDR1 reads KGHSH; CDR2 reads LQKENI. The CDR3 runs to 14 residues. The DNA for the CDR3 is TGTGCCAGCTCACCACGCGGGGTGAACACTGAAGCTTTCTTT. Its translation is CASSPRGVNTEAFF.

The rearrangement uses TRBV4-1 and TRBJ2-2; 8 bases align to TRBD2. The CDR3 is 17 amino acids. J was trimmed by 2 bases and V by 0 bases; bases with no gene match: 5. Germline V gives CDR1 MGHRA, CDR2 YSYEKL. The CDR3 bases are TGCGCCAGCAGCCAAGATGTGGCGGGGGGCAACACCGGGGAGCTGTTTTTT. It translates to CASSQDVAGGNTGELFF.

J is TRBJ2-7 and V is TRBV15, with 8 positions matching TRBD2. V lost 5 bases, J lost 4 bases, and 10 bases stayed unmatched. The CDR3 covers 15 residues. Germline-derived CDR1 and CDR2 are LNHNV and YYDKDF (reference sequence). The chain's CDR3 is CATSLSAGGGYEQYV. CDR3 in DNA: TGTGCCACCAGCCTTAGTGCGGGGGGCGGGTACGAGCAGTACGTC.

V is TRBV5-4 and J is TRBJ1-2; 7 bases are a match to TRBD1. Germline V gives CDR1 SGHNT, CDR2 YYREEE (reference sequence). V gave up 5 bases and J gave up 2 bases; unmatched junction bases: 3. The CDR3 totals 13 residues. CDR3 region: CASSSTGNYGYTF. CDR3 nucleotides: TGTGCCAGCAGTTCGACAGGGAACTATGGCTACACCTTC.

The chain recombines TRBV5-1 with TRBJ1-4; 9 nucleotides match TRBD1. The CDR3 extends over 16 amino acids. Germline assignment: CDR1 SGHRS and CDR2 YFSETQ. The junction had 9 bases not matched to a gene; V was cut back by 4 bases and J by 5 bases. Here the CDR3 DNA reads TGCGCCAGCAGCCCGGGGACAGGGCAACTCAATGAAAAACTGTTTTTT. It specifies CASSPGTGQLNEKLFF.

This clone was seen once. The CDR3 nucleotides are TGTGCCAGCAGCTTGAAGCGGAAGGTTAGCACAGATACGCAGTATTTT. It encodes CASSLKRKVSTDTQYF. The chain combines TRBV11-2 with TRBJ2-3; weak D call: TRBD2 (5 bases). The length of the CDR3 is 16 residues. With 3 bases removed from V and 0 bases from J, the gap between germline ends came to 13 bases. Germline V gene lookup returns CDR1 SGHAT and CDR2 FQNNGV.

The J gene is TRBJ2-1, the V gene TRBV9; the match to TRBD1 covers 9 bases. Germline loops: CDR1 SGDLS, CDR2 YYNGEE. V shed 3 bases and J 4 bases; nucleotides not matched to a gene: 5. The CDR3 extends over 15 amino acids. This chain's CDR3 is CASSARDRAYNEQFF. The DNA of the CDR3 is TGTGCCAGCAGCGCCCGGGACAGGGCTTACAATGAGCAGTTCTTC.

This clone appeared a few times. The chain carries TRBV29-1 and TRBJ1-2; possibly TRBD1 for D (6 bases). The CDR3 loop spans 14 amino acids. V was clipped by 6 bases and J by 3 bases, with 17 bases between them. The germline V gene encodes CDR1 SQVTM and CDR2 ANQGSEA. This CDR3 is CSVEKGGGDYGYTF. The CDR3 DNA reads as TGCAGCGTCGAAAAAGGGGGAGGGGACTATGGCTACACCTTC.

This chain connects TRBV7-3 to TRBJ2-4, with 9 positions matching TRBD1. The V gene's germline CDR1 is SGHTA and CDR2 FQGTGA. J was trimmed by 2 bases and V by 5 bases; bases with no gene match: 7. The CDR3 covers 16 residues. As DNA, the CDR3 is TGTGCCAGCAGCCCCGGGACAGGGCGTCCCAAAAACATTCAGTACTTC. Translation: CASSPGTGRPKNIQYF.

This clone was seen once. The genes are TRBV6-6 and TRBJ2-1, with 14 positions matching TRBD2. V lost 2 bases to trimming and J lost 7 bases; unmatched junction nucleotides: 4. Germline V lookup: CDR1 MNHNY, CDR2 SVGAGI (reference sequence). The CDR3 is made up of 16 amino acids. CDR3 region: CASSYGTSGSLNEQFF. The CDR3 DNA reads TGTGCCAGCAGTTACGGGACTAGCGGGAGTCTAAATGAGCAGTTCTTC.

The gene calls are TRBV5-4 and TRBJ2-1; TRBD2 matches 14 bases. CDR1 and CDR2 from the germline V gene are SGHNT and YYREEE (reference sequence). This CDR3 region has 15 residues. Germline trimming cut 4 bases from V and 8 bases from J; bases unmatched to any gene: 5. CDR3 protein: CASSPGTSGSYEQFF. As DNA, the CDR3 is TGTGCCAGCAGCCCAGGGACTAGCGGGAGTTATGAGCAGTTCTTC. Full variable domain (rest looked up from reference TRBV5-4 and TRBJ2-1): ETGVTQSPTHLIKTRGQQVTLRCSSQSGHNTVSWYQQALGQGPQFIFQYYREEENGRGNFPPRFSGLQFPNYSSELNVNALELDDSALYLCASSPGTSGSYEQFFGPGTRLTVL.

The gene calls are TRBV5-1 and TRBJ2-4, with 10 nucleotides matching TRBD1. Germline CDR1 reads SGHRS; CDR2 reads YFSETQ. The CDR3 spans 19 residues. The ends lost 0 bases at V and 0 bases at J; junction bases unmatched: 9. The CDR3, as DNA: TGCGCCAGCAGCTTGGGACAGGGGGCGGCCGGAGTAGCCAAAAACATTCAGTACTTC. Residues: CASSLGQGAAGVAKNIQYF.

The V and J genes are TRBV7-9 and TRBJ1-2; unclear D gene. The CDR3 spans 15 residues. The germline V and J ends were trimmed by 2 bases and 7 bases, with 17 bases remaining between them. Looked up from germline, CDR1 is SEHNR and CDR2 is FQNEAQ (reference sequence). The DNA of the CDR3 is TGTGCCAGCAGCTTAATGAAAGTCGACCGGAGTGGCTACACCTTC. Translating gives CASSLMKVDRSGYTF.

The CDR3 DNA reads as TGTGCCAGCAGCCCAGGCGGAGGGTGGAGCAATCAGCCCCAGCATTTT. Protein: CASSPGGGWSNQPQHF. This chain joins TRBV11-2 and TRBJ1-5; D gene ambiguous. V gave up 5 bases and J gave up 1 base, with 15 bases separating them. The length of the CDR3 is 16 residues. The V gene's germline CDR1 is SGHAT and CDR2 FQNNGV.

The rearrangement uses TRBV3-1 (or the pseudogene TRBV3-2) and TRBJ2-7; maybe TRBD2 (5 bases). CDR1 and CDR2 (germline): LGHDT, YNNKEL (reference sequence). V was pared by 2 bases and J by 2 bases, with 10 bases between. This CDR3 has 14 residues. This CDR3 is CASSQMSGTYEQYF. CDR3 nucleotides: TGTGCCAGCAGCCAAATGAGCGGCACCTACGAGCAGTACTTC.